The 21 T cell receptor beta chains below come from one sample, sequenced in a study of cytotoxic CD8 clonotypes in ibrutinib-treated CLL. Clones were read by immunoSEQ multiplex PCR, and TCRdb kept only the in-frame ones, dropping some. The table includes 140,000 to 150,000 clones, around 76% detected once. Sequencing was performed on PBMCs, taken after 24 months of ibrutinib treatment. The origin of the receptors is a human donor with chronic lymphocytic leukemia.

This clone qualifies as medium-sized. The V and J genes are TRBV21-1 and TRBJ2-1; the table assigns TRBD2, which was not confirmed against the DNA. TRBV21-1 is classified as a pseudogene. This CDR3 has 16 amino acids. The chain's CDR3 is CASSKAGRADYNEQFF. In nucleotides, the CDR3 is TGTGCCAGCAGCAAAGCAGGGCGGGCGGACTACAATGAGCAGTTCTTC.

V gene TRBV6-5 combines with J gene TRBJ2-3; D remains unclear. Germline values: CDR1 MNHEY, CDR2 SVGAGI. The CDR3 loop spans 15 amino acids. V was cut by 5 bases and J by 1 base, with 13 bases left in between. CDR3 sequence reads: CASSPVFGGTDTQYF. DNA of the CDR3: TGTGCCAGCAGTCCCGTTTTTGGGGGCACAGATACGCAGTATTTT.

The chain uses TRBV7-6 and TRBJ2-5; D is perhaps TRBD2 (5 bases). CDR3 size: 13 residues. Germline values: CDR1 SGHVS, CDR2 FNYEAQ. V shed 2 bases and J shed 4 bases, with 8 bases lying between them. The CDR3 coding sequence is TGTGCCAGCAGCTTATTCGGAGGAGAGACCCAGTACTTC. As protein: CASSLFGGETQYF.

This chain connects TRBV30 to TRBJ2-7; D may be TRBD2 (5 bases). Germline V gene lookup returns CDR1 GTSNPN and CDR2 SVGIG (reference sequence). The CDR3 totals 13 residues. Deletions cut 3 bases from V and 7 bases from J, with 16 bases between. Here the CDR3 reads CAWRPGWMGEQYF. CDR3 in DNA: TGTGCCTGGAGACCGGGGTGGATGGGTGAGCAGTACTTC.

The chain links TRBV5-1 to TRBJ2-1; D remains ambiguous. This CDR3 contains 15 residues. Germline CDR1 reads SGHRS; CDR2 reads YFSETQ. Trimming left V 2 bases short and J 6 bases short, with 15 bases between. CDR3 residues: CASSFSGRFGNEQFF. CDR3 DNA sequence: TGCGCCAGCAGCTTTTCCGGGCGGTTCGGCAATGAGCAGTTCTTC.

This chain uses TRBV7-2 with TRBJ2-5; 7 nucleotides match TRBD2. The CDR3 has 18 residues. CDR1 is SGHTA and CDR2 is FQGNSA in the germline V gene. The trim removed 4 bases at V and 5 bases at J, leaving 19 bases unmatched. CDR3 region: CASSSRDYPVNPGETQYF. The CDR3 region has the DNA TGTGCCAGCAGCTCCCGGGACTACCCCGTAAACCCCGGGGAGACCCAGTACTTC.

The rearrangement uses TRBV28 and TRBJ1-1; 9 bases agree with TRBD1. After removal of 8 bases from V and 3 bases from J, the junction contained 7 bases not matched to a gene. The CDR3 is 14 residues long. Germline V gives CDR1 MDHEN, CDR2 SYDVKM. The CDR3 DNA reads as TGTGCCAGCGGCCCGGGGGACAGGGACACTGAAGCTTTCTTT. Its translation: CASGPGDRDTEAFF.

This chain joins TRBV28 and TRBJ1-2, with 8 bases aligning to TRBD1. Germline V lookup: CDR1 MDHEN, CDR2 SYDVKM. The CDR3 is made up of 14 amino acids. Trimming took 10 bases from V and 1 from J; bases not matched to a gene: 8. CDR3 loop: CATARGRGNYGYTF. In nucleotides, the CDR3 is TGTGCCACCGCCAGGGGGCGAGGTAACTATGGCTACACCTTC.

The V and J genes are TRBV19 and TRBJ2-5, with 8 bases lining up with TRBD2. The CDR3 is 14 amino acids. Trimming at V came to 6 bases and at J to 5 bases, leaving 8 bases not matched to a gene. Germline V lookup: CDR1 LNHDA, CDR2 SQIVND (reference sequence). The CDR3 DNA follows: TGTGCCAGTAGCGTCGGGGGGGGCTTGGAGACCCAGTACTTC. It codes for CASSVGGGLETQYF.

The V gene is TRBV10-1, the J gene TRBJ2-3; D remains ambiguous. The CDR3 totals 15 residues. Deletions cut 2 bases from V and 3 bases from J, with 12 bases between. Germline CDR1 reads WNHNN; CDR2 reads SYGVQD (reference sequence). DNA of the CDR3: TGCGCCAGCAGTGAGCCCCTACAAGGGACAGATACGCAGTATTTT. Translating gives CASSEPLQGTDTQYF.

This chain joins TRBV4-3 and TRBJ2-1; maybe TRBD1 (6 bases). Germline V CDR1 and CDR2: LGHNA, YSLEER. The V end lost 4 bases, the J end lost 10 bases, and 14 bases lay between the germline ends. The CDR3 runs to 13 residues. This chain's CDR3 is CASSPQQGREQFF. CDR3 DNA: TGCGCCAGCAGCCCCCAACAGGGACGGGAGCAGTTCTTC.

This clone came up once. This sequence joins TRBV9 and TRBJ1-3, with D unresolved. CDR3 size: 14 residues. The germline gives CDR1 SGDLS, CDR2 YYNGEE. Trimming shortened V by 4 bases and J by 3 bases, and 11 bases separated the two germline ends. The CDR3 DNA sequence: TGTGCCAGCAGCAAAGCAGGATTTGGAAACACCATATATTTT. As protein: CASSKAGFGNTIYF. Using reference TRBV9 and TRBJ1-3 for the parts outside the CDR3, the full variable domain is DSGVTQTPKHLITATGQRVTLRCSPRSGDLSVYWYQQSLDQGLQFLIQYYNGEERAKGNILERFSAQQFPDLHSELNLSSLELGDSALYFCASSKAGFGNTIYFGEGSWLTVV.

This chain uses TRBV4-2 with TRBJ2-4; D remains unclear. The germline V and J ends were trimmed by 1 base and 11 bases, with 15 bases remaining between them. There are 14 residues in the CDR3. Germline values: CDR1 LGHNA, CDR2 YNFKEQ. The CDR3 DNA is TGTGCCAGCAGCCAAGGTGGTATGGCGGTCCTTCAGTACTTC. As protein: CASSQGGMAVLQYF.

The chain uses TRBV5-1 and TRBJ2-5; D is possibly TRBD1 or TRBD2 (5 bases each). This CDR3 is built from 14 residues. V lost 0 bases to trimming and J lost 0 bases, with 6 bases between them. The V gene's germline CDR1 is SGHRS and CDR2 YFSETQ. The CDR3 reads CASSLGGYQETQYF. The CDR3 nucleotides read TGCGCCAGCAGCTTGGGGGGGTACCAAGAGACCCAGTACTTC.

This clone was found a few times. This chain uses TRBV6-5 with TRBJ2-5; 14 bases are shared with TRBD2. The CDR3 spans 15 residues. Germline V lookup: CDR1 MNHEY, CDR2 SVGAGI. V shed 5 bases and J 5 bases; nucleotides not matched to a gene: 4. In nucleotides, the CDR3 is TGTGCCAGCAGTACACGGACTAGCGGGGGGGAGACCCAGTACTTC. Its protein product is CASSTRTSGGETQYF.

The gene calls are TRBV4-2 and TRBJ1-2; 8 nucleotides line up with TRBD1. The CDR3 length is 17 residues. From germline, CDR1 is LGHNA and CDR2 YNFKEQ. The V segment lost 0 bases and the J segment 5 bases; nucleotides outside the gene matches: 11. The CDR3, as DNA: TGTGCCAGCAGCCAAGACCAGGGGGCTTATGCGGGATATGGCTACACCTTC. Its protein product is CASSQDQGAYAGYGYTF.

The rearrangement joins TRBV6-5 to TRBJ1-1, with TRBD1 matching 8 bases. Germline assignment: CDR1 MNHEY and CDR2 SVGAGI. CDR3 size: 14 residues. The trim removed 7 bases at V and 5 bases at J, leaving 9 bases unmatched. CDR3 region: CASNIQGEGTEAFF. Here the CDR3 DNA reads TGTGCCAGCAACATACAGGGGGAGGGGACTGAAGCTTTCTTT.

The chain recombines TRBV4-2 with TRBJ2-6; possible D gene TRBD2, 5 bases. The V end lost 4 bases, the J end lost 2 bases, and 9 bases lay between the germline ends. The V gene's germline CDR1 is LGHNA and CDR2 YNFKEQ. The CDR3 covers 15 residues. CDR3 DNA sequence: TGTGCCAGCAGCCCAGCCGGGGCTGGGGCCAACGTCCTGACTTTC. It yields the protein CASSPAGAGANVLTF.

V is TRBV15 and J is TRBJ2-1; TRBD2 aligns across 9 bases. V lost 5 bases, J lost 0 bases, and 2 bases stayed unmatched. The CDR3 covers 15 residues. The germline gives CDR1 LNHNV, CDR2 YYDKDF (reference sequence). The CDR3 is CATSPSGNSYNEQFF. In DNA form, the CDR3 reads TGTGCCACCAGCCCTAGCGGGAACTCCTACAATGAGCAGTTCTTC.

V gene TRBV6-4 combines with J gene TRBJ1-5; no clear D gene. The CDR3 consists of 17 residues. V was trimmed by 10 bases and J by 2 bases, leaving 24 bases between them. Germline CDR1 is MRHNA and CDR2 is SNTAGT. CDR3 protein: CATTVGGVLGGNQPQHF. DNA of the CDR3: TGTGCCACCACTGTCGGTGGGGTATTGGGAGGCAATCAGCCCCAGCATTTT.

This CDR3 reads CASSLGAVGEQYF. In nucleotides, the CDR3 is TGTGCCAGCAGCTTAGGCGCAGTCGGGGAGCAGTACTTC. The chain has TRBV7-2 and TRBJ2-7; D is ambiguous. CDR1 SGHTA and CDR2 FQGNSA come from the germline V gene. Between the trimmed V and J ends, which lost 1 base and 7 bases, there was a span of 11 bases. This CDR3 spans 13 amino acids.